The rows below give T cell receptor beta chains drawn from one sample of a study of T cell responses to AZD1222 COVID-19 vaccine. Data came from immunoSEQ multiplex PCR; TCRdb stores just in-frame clones and leaves some out. The sample lists tens of thousands of clones; 85% to 90% were seen once. Here the sequenced sample was peripheral blood, taken on day 0 of AZD1222 vaccination. The receptor source for this set is an adult in good health. The CDR3 runs from the conserved cysteine through the conserved F or W. The D gene is left open where the match is weak. A clone size is listed for some rows: how often the clone was seen (once, few, many), or a class if it is expanded.

TRBV5-1	NA	TRBJ2-3	NA	CASSLEIGRAADTQYF	TGCGCCAGCAGCTTGGAGATCGGCAGGGCTGCAGATACGCAGTATTTT
TRBV24-1	NA	TRBJ1-5	NA	CATSQGGSNQPQHF	TGTGCCACCAGTCAGGGCGGTAGCAATCAGCCCCAGCATTTT
TRBV28	NA	TRBJ1-5	NA	CASSLTASNQPQHF	TGTGCCAGCAGTTTAACAGCCTCCAATCAGCCCCAGCATTTT
TRBV19	TRBD1	TRBJ1-2	once	CASRDTGGDYGYTF	TGTGCCAGTAGGGATACAGGGGGAGACTATGGCTACACCTTC
TRBV2	TRBD1	TRBJ1-4	NA	CASSNRGLGTNEKLFF	TGTGCCAGCAGTAACAGGGGGTTAGGGACTAATGAAAAACTGTTTTTT
TRBV19	TRBD2	TRBJ2-6	few	CASSTLAGGGFGANVLTF	TGTGCCAGTAGTACACTAGCGGGAGGGGGGTTTGGGGCCAACGTCCTGACTTTC
TRBV9	NA	TRBJ1-4	NA	CASSVEGMGSDEKLFF	TGTGCCAGCAGCGTAGAGGGGATGGGTTCGGATGAAAAACTGTTTTTT
TRBV27	NA	TRBJ2-7	NA	CASSLDSSYEQYF	TGTGCCAGCAGTTTAGACAGCTCCTACGAGCAGTACTTC
TRBV11-1	TRBD2	TRBJ2-1	NA	CASSGSAGLYNEQFF	TGTGCCAGCAGCGGCTCAGCGGGGCTCTACAATGAGCAGTTCTTC
TRBV21-1	NA	TRBJ1-1	NA	CASSKVGRGTEAFF	NA
TRBV6-5	NA	TRBJ2-5	NA	CASNLGGRAKTQYF	TGTGCCAGCAACCTGGGGGGCAGGGCGAAGACCCAGTACTTC
TRBV6-6	NA	TRBJ2-5	NA	CAPPGERTQYF	TGTGCCCCACCGGGGGAGAGGACCCAGTACTTC
TRBV5-1	NA	TRBJ1-2	NA	CASSLGLAVFDYGYTF	TGCGCCAGCAGCTTGGGACTGGCGGTGTTTGACTATGGCTACACCTTC
TRBV21-1	NA	TRBJ2-5	NA	CASTTKRAPPFVKTQYF	TGTGCCAGCACCACAAAGAGGGCTCCACCGTTCGTAAAGACCCAGTACTTC
TRBV5-1	TRBD2	TRBJ2-7	NA	CASSFGSGRPYEQYF	TGCGCCAGCAGCTTTGGTAGCGGGAGACCCTACGAGCAGTACTTC